This TCR beta chain appears in the sequencing data of a study of technical replicates of blood from several donors. Using immunoSEQ multiplex PCR, the repertoire was profiled, and TCRdb retains in-frame clones only, with some absent. This sample has 87,000 or so clones; about 90% occur once, and the top ten carry about 0.27%. This clone has just one count. Germline CDR1 and CDR2: SNHLY and FYNNEI. Trimming removed 5 bases from V and 9 bases from J, with 14 bases in between. This CDR3 contains 14 residues. This sequence joins TRBV2 and TRBJ1-6; a weak D match, TRBD1 (6 bases). The source is a human donor in good health. Sequencing was carried out using T cells isolated from PBMCs. The CDR3 spells CASSNRVLISPLHF. CDR3 coding DNA: TGTGCCAGCAGTAACAGGGTACTCATTTCACCCCTCCACTTT.